A single sample gave rise to the 5 T cell receptor beta chains below, sequenced in a study of control samples from healthy donors and cancer patients. Some clones are missing from TCRdb's copy, which holds only in-frame ones; the method was immunoSEQ multiplex PCR. Of more than 150,000 clones listed, approximately 92% are singletons. Material: blood. These receptors all stem from a man aged 18 to 35 in good health.

This chain links TRBV5-1 with TRBJ1-1; perhaps TRBD1 as D (6 bases). This CDR3 has 16 amino acids. The germline V and J ends were trimmed by 0 bases and 0 bases, with 12 bases remaining between them. Germline-derived CDR1 and CDR2 are SGHRS and YFSETQ. The CDR3 DNA is TGCGCCAGCAGCTTGGCGGGGGGGCTCCTGAACACTGAAGCTTTCTTT. Translated, it gives CASSLAGGLLNTEAFF. The variable domain in full, completed from reference TRBV5-1 and TRBJ1-1, reads KAGVTQTPRYLIKTRGQQVTLSCSPISGHRSVSWYQQTPGQGLQFLFEYFSETQRNKGNFPGRFSGRQFSNSRSEMNVSTLELGDSALYLCASSLAGGLLNTEAFFGQGTRLTVV.

This chain links TRBV10-2 with TRBJ2-1, with a possible D match to TRBD2 (6 bases). From germline, CDR1 is WSHSY and CDR2 SAAADI. The germline V and J ends were trimmed by 5 bases and 1 base, with 9 bases remaining between them. The CDR3 has 14 residues. The CDR3, as DNA: TGCGCCAGCAGTCAGAGCGGGTCCTACAATGAGCAGTTCTTC. This sequence encodes CASSQSGSYNEQFF.

V is TRBV12-5 and J is TRBJ2-1; tentative D call: TRBD2 (6 bases). The V end was cut by 0 bases, the J end by 8 bases, with 20 bases between. Germline assignment: CDR1 LGHNT and CDR2 FRNRAP. The CDR3 extends over 17 amino acids. The CDR3 DNA reads TGTGCTAGTGGTTTGGTAACAGGAGGGTATCTCACCGATGAGCAGTTCTTC. Protein sequence: CASGLVTGGYLTDEQFF.

This clone came up once. The rearrangement uses TRBV5-6 and TRBJ2-5; D uncertain. CDR1 and CDR2 from the germline V gene are SGHDT and YYEEEE. The CDR3 contains 14 residues. Trimming cost V 0 bases and J 2 bases, with 8 bases left between them. CDR3 in DNA: TGTGCCAGCAGCTTGGAGTATATACAAGAGACCCAGTACTTC. Its translation is CASSLEYIQETQYF. The whole variable domain, remainder taken from reference TRBV5-6 and TRBJ2-5, is DAGVTQSPTHLIKTRGQQVTLRCSPKSGHDTVSWYQQALGQGPQFIFQYYEEEERQRGNFPDRFSGHQFPNYSSELNVNALLLGDSALYLCASSLEYIQETQYFGPGTRLLVL.

This chain links TRBV2 with TRBJ2-7; tentative D call: TRBD2 (6 bases). The CDR3 runs to 10 residues. With 6 bases removed from V and 7 bases from J, the gap between germline ends came to 7 bases. The germline V gene has CDR1 SNHLY and CDR2 FYNNEI. The CDR3, as DNA: TGTGCCAGCAGGGAGGGAGAGCAGTACTTC. Translated, it gives CASREGEQYF.